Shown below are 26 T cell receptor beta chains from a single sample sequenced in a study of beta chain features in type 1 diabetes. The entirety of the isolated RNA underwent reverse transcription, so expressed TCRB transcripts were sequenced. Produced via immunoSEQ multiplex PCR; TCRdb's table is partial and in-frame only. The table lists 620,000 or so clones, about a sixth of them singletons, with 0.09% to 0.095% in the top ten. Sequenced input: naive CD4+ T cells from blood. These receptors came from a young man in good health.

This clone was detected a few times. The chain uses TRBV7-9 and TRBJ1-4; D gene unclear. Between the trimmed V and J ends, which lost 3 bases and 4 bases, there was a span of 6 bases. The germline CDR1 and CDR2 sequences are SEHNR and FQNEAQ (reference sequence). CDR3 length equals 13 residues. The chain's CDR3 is CASSFVNNEKLFF. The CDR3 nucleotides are TGTGCCAGCAGCTTTGTTAATAATGAAAAACTGTTTTTT.

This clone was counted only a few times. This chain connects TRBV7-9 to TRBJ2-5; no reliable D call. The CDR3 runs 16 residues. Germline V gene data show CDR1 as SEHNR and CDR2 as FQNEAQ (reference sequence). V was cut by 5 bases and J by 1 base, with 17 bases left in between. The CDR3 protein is CASSQPGSFSQETQYF. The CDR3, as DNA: TGTGCCAGCAGCCAACCGGGCTCCTTCAGCCAAGAGACCCAGTACTTC.

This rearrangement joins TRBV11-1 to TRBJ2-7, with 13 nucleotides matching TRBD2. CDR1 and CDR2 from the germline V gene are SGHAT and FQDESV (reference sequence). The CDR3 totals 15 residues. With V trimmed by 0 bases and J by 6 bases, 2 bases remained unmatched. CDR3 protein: CASSLAGLAGSEQYF. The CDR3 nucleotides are TGTGCCAGCAGCTTAGCGGGACTAGCGGGATCCGAGCAGTACTTC.

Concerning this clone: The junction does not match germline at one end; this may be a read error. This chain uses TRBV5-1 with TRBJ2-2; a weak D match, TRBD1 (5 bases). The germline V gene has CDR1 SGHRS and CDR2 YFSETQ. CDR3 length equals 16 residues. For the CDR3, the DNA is TGCGCCAGCGCCTCTCGGACAAGACTTAACAGCGGGGAGCTGTTTTTT. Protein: CASASRTRLNSGELFF.

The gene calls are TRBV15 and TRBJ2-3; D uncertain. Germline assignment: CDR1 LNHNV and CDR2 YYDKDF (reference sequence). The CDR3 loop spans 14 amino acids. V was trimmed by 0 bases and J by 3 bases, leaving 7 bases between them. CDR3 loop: CATSRDRKTDTQYF. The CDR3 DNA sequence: TGTGCCACCAGCAGAGATCGAAAAACAGATACGCAGTATTTT.

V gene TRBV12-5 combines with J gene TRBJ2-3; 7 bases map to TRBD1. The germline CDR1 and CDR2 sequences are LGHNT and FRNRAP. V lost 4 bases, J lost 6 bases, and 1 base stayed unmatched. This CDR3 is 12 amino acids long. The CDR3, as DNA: TGTGCTAGTGGTTCAGGGGGTGATACGCAGTATTTT. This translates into CASGSGGDTQYF. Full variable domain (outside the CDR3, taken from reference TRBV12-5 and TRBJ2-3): DARVTQTPRHKVTEMGQEVTMRCQPILGHNTVFWYRQTMMQGLELLAYFRNRAPLDDSGMPKDRFSAEMPDATLATLKIQPSEPRDSAVYFCASGSGGDTQYFGPGTRLTVL.

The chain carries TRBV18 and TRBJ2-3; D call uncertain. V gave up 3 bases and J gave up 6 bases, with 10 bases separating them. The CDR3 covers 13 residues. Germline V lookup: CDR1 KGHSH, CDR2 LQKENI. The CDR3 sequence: CASSPQPADTQYF. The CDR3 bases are TGTGCCAGCTCACCCCAACCCGCTGATACGCAGTATTTT.

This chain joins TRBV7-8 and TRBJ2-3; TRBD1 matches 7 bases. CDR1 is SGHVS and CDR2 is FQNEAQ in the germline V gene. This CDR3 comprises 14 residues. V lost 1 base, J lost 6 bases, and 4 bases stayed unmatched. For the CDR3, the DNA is TGTGCCAGCAGCTTAGAAAGGGGGCGGGATACGCAGTATTTT. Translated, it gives CASSLERGRDTQYF.

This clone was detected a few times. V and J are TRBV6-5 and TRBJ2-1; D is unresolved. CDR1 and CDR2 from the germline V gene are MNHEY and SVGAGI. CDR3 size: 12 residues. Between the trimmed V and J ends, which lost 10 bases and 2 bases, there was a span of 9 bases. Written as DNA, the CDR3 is TGTGCCACCACGAGGACCTACAATGAGCAGTTCTTC. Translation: CATTRTYNEQFF.

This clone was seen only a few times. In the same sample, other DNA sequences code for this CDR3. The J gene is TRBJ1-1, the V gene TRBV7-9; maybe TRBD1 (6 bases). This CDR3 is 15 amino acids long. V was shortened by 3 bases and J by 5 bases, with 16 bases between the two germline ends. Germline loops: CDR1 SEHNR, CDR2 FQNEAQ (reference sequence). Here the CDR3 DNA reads TGTGCCAGCAGCTTCGGGGGGGGGCGCAGGACTGAAGCTTTCTTT. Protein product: CASSFGGGRRTEAFF.

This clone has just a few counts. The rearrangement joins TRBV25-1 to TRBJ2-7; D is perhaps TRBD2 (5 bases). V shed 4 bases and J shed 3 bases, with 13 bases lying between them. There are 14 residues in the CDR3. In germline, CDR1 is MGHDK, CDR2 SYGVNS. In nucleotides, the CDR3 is TGTGCCAGCAGTGTGAGCGGAACCCGCTACGAGCAGTACTTC. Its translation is CASSVSGTRYEQYF.

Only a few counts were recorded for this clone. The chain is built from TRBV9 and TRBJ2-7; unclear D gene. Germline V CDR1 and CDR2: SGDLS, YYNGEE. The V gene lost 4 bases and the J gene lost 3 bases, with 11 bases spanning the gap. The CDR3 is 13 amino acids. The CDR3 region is CASSINADYEQYF. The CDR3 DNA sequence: TGTGCCAGCAGCATCAACGCGGACTACGAGCAGTACTTC.

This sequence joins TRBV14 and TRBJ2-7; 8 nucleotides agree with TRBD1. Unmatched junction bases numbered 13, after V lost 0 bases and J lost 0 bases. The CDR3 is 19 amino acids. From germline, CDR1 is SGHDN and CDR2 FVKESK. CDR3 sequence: CASSQDRGQGRLSSYEQYF. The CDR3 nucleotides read TGTGCCAGCAGCCAAGATCGAGGACAGGGAAGACTTAGCTCCTACGAGCAGTACTTC.

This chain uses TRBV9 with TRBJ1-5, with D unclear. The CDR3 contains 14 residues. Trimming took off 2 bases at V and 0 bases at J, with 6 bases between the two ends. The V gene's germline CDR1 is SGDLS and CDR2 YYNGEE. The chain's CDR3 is CASSVGPSNQPQHF. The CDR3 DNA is TGTGCCAGCAGCGTTGGTCCTAGCAATCAGCCCCAGCATTTT.

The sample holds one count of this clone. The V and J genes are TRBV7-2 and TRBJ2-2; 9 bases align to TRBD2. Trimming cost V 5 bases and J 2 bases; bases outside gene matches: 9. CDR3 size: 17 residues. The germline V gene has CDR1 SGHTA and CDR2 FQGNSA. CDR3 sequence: CASSRLLAGYNTGELFF. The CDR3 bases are TGTGCCAGCAGCAGACTCCTAGCGGGATATAACACCGGGGAGCTGTTTTTT.

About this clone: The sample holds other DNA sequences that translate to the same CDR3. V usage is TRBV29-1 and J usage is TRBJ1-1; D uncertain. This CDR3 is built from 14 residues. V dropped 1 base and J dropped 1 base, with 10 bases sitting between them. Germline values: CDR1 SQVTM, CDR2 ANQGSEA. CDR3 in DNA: TGCAGCGTTGAAGTTGGATTCCAGAACACTGAAGCTTTCTTT. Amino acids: CSVEVGFQNTEAFF.

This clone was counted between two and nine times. The CDR3 nucleotides read TGTGCCAGCAGCTTAGCAGGGGACCCTAACTATGGCTACACCTTC. Its protein is CASSLAGDPNYGYTF. V gene TRBV7-9 combines with J gene TRBJ1-2, with D possibly TRBD1 on 5 matching bases. The germline V gene encodes CDR1 SEHNR and CDR2 FQNEAQ (reference sequence). V dropped 0 bases and J dropped 0 bases, with 8 bases sitting between them. The CDR3 is 15 amino acids.

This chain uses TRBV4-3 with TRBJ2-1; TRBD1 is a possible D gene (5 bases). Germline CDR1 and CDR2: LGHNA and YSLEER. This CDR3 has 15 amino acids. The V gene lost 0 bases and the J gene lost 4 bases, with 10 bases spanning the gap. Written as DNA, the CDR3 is TGCGCCAGCAGCCAAGAAGACGGACATTACAATGAGCAGTTCTTC. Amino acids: CASSQEDGHYNEQFF.

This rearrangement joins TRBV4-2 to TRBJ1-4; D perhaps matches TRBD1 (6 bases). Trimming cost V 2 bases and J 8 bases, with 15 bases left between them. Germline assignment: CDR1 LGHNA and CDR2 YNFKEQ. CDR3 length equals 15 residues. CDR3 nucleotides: TGTGCCAGCAGCCAACCAGGGGAGAGGGAGGAAAAACTGTTTTTT. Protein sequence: CASSQPGEREEKLFF.

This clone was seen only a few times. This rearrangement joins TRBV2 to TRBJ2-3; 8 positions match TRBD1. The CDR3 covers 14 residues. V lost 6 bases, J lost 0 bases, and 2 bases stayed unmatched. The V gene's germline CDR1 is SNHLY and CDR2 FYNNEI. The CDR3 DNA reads TGTGCCAGCAGGGACAGGGCTAGCACAGATACGCAGTATTTT. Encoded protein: CASRDRASTDTQYF.

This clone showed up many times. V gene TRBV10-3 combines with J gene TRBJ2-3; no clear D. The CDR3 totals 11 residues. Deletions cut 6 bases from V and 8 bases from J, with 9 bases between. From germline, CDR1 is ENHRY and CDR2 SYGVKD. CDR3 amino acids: CAIRSERTQYF. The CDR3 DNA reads TGTGCCATCAGGTCGGAACGTACGCAGTATTTT.

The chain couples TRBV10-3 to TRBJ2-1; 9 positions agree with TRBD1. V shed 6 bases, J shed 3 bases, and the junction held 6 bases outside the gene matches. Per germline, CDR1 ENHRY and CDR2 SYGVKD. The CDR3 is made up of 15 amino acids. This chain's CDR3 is CAISGGGQGYNEQFF. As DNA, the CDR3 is TGTGCCATCAGCGGAGGGGGACAGGGCTACAATGAGCAGTTCTTC.

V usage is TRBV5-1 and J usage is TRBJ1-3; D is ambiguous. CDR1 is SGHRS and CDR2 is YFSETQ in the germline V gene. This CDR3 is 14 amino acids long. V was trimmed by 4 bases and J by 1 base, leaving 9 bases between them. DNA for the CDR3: TGCGCCAGCAGCCAAGGTGGATCTGGAAACACCATATATTTT. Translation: CASSQGGSGNTIYF. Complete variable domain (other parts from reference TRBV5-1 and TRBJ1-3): KAGVTQTPRYLIKTRGQQVTLSCSPISGHRSVSWYQQTPGQGLQFLFEYFSETQRNKGNFPGRFSGRQFSNSRSEMNVSTLELGDSALYLCASSQGGSGNTIYFGEGSWLTVV.

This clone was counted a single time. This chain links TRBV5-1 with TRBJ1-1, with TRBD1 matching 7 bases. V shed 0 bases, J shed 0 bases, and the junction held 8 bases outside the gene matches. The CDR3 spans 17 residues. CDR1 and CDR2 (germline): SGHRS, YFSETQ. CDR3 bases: TGCGCCAGCAGCTTGGTGGCAGGGGGAGTTCTGAACACTGAAGCTTTCTTT. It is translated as CASSLVAGGVLNTEAFF.

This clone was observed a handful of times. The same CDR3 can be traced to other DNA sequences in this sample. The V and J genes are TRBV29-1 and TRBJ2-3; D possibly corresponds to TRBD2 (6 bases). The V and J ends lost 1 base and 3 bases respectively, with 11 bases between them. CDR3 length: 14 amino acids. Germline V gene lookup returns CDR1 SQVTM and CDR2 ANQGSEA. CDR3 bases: TGCAGCGTTGAAGGGTCTGGGAGGACAGATACGCAGTATTTT. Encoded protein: CSVEGSGRTDTQYF.

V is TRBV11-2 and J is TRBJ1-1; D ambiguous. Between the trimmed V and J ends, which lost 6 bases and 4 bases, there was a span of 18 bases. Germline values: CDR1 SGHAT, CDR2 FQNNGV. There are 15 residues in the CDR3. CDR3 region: CASSFRPMAGTEAFF. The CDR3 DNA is TGTGCCAGCAGTTTCCGTCCTATGGCGGGCACTGAAGCTTTCTTT.